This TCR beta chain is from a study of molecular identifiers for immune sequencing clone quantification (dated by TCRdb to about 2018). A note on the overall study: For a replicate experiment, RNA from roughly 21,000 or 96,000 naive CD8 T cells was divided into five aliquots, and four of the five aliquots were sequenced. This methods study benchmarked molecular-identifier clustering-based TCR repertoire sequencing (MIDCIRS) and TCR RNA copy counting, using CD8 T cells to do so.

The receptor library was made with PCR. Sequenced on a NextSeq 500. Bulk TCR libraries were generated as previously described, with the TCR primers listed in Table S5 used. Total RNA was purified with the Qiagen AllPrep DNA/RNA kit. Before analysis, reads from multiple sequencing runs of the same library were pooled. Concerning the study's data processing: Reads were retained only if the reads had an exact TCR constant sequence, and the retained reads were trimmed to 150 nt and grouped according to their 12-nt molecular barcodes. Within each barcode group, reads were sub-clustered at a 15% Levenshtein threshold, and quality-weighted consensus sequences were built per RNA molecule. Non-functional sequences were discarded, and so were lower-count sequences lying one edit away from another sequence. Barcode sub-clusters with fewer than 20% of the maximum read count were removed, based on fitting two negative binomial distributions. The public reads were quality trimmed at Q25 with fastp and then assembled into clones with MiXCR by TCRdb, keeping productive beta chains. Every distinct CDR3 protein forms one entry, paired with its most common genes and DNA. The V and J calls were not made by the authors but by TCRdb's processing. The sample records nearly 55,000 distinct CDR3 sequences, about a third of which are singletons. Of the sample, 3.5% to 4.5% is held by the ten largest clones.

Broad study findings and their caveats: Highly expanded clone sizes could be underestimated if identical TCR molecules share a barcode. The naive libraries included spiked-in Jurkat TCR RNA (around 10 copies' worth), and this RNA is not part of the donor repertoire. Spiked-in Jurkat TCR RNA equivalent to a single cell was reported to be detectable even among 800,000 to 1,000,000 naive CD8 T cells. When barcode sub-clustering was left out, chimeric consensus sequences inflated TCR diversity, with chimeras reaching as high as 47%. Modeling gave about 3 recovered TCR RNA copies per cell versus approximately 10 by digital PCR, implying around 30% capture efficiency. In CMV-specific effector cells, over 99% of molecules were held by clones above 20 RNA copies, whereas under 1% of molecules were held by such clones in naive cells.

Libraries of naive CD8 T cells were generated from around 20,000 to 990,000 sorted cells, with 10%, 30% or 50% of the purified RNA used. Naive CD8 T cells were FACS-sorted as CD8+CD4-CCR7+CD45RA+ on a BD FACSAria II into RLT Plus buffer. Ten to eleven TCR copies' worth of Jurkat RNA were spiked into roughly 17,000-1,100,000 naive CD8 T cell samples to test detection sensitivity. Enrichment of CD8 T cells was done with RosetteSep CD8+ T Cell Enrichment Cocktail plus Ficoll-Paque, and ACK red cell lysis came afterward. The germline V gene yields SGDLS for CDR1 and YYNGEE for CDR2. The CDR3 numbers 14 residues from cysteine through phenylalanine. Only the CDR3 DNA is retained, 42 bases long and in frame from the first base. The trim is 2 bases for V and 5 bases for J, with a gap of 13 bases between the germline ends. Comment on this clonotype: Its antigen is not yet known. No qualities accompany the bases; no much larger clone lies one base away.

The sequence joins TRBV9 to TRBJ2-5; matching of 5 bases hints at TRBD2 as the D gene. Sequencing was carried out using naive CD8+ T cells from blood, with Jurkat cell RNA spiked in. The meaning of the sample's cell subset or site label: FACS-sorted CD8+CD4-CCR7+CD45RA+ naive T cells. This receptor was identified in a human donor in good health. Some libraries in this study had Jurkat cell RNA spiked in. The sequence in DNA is TGTGCCAGCAGCGTCGGAGGCCTAGTTGAGACCCAGTACTTC. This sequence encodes CASSVGGLVETQYF.